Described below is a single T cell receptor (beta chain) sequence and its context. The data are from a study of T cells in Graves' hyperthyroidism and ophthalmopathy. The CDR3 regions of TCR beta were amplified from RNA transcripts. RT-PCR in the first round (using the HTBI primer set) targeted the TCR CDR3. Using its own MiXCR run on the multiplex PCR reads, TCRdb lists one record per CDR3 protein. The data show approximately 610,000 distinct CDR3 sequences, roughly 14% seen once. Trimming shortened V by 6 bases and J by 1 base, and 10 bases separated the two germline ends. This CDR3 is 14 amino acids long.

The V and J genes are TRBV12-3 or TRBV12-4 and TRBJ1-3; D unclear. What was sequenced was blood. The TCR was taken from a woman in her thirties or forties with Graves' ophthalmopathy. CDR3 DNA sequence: TGTGCCAGCAGCCGTCGCGATTCTGGAAACACCATATATTTT. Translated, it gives CASSRRDSGNTIYF.